The next 14 T cell receptor beta chains were all read from a single sample in a study of blood T cell repertoires in COVID-19. The assay was immunoSEQ multiplex PCR, and TCRdb's table has in-frame clones only and misses some. The data hold roughly 280,000 clones, with around 90% observed a single time. Sequencing was carried out using peripheral blood. The receptors were gathered from an older woman with COVID-19, enrolled during active disease.

The chain is built from TRBV5-1 and TRBJ1-1; TRBD1 matches 7 bases. Germline CDR1 SGHRS, CDR2 YFSETQ. The V segment lost 3 bases and the J segment 5 bases; nucleotides outside the gene matches: 10. The CDR3 runs 15 residues. In nucleotides, the CDR3 is TGCGCCAGCAGCTACTACAGGGGAGTTGGGACTGAAGCTTTCTTT. Translated, it gives CASSYYRGVGTEAFF.

This clone was recorded a few times. The chain uses TRBV7-6 and TRBJ1-2; D gene ambiguous. The CDR3 has 15 residues. Germline CDR1 and CDR2: SGHVS and FNYEAQ. The V end was cut by 5 bases, the J end by 3 bases, with 16 bases between. The CDR3 coding sequence is TGTGCCAGCAGCCCTCGGGCCCGGGGTGACTATGGCTACACCTTC. Encoded protein: CASSPRARGDYGYTF.

The V call is TRBV10-3, the J call TRBJ2-3; D might be TRBD1 (5 bases). Germline V gene data show CDR1 as ENHRY and CDR2 as SYGVKD. Trimming removed 3 bases at V and 0 bases at J, with 7 bases between. There are 14 residues in the CDR3. The CDR3 bases are TGTGCCATCAGTGATAGGGGTAGCACAGATACGCAGTATTTT. Translating gives CAISDRGSTDTQYF.

The chain uses TRBV12-5 and TRBJ2-3, with TRBD2 identical over 9 bases. V dropped 1 base and J dropped 4; count of bases not matched to a gene: 6. This CDR3 is built from 16 residues. Looked up from germline, CDR1 is LGHNT and CDR2 is FRNRAP. The CDR3 DNA is TGTGCTAGTGGTTTGGGGGTAGCGGGAGTTGCAGATACGCAGTATTTT. Translation: CASGLGVAGVADTQYF. Based on the CDR3 plus reference TRBV12-5 and TRBJ2-3, the full variable domain is DARVTQTPRHKVTEMGQEVTMRCQPILGHNTVFWYRQTMMQGLELLAYFRNRAPLDDSGMPKDRFSAEMPDATLATLKIQPSEPRDSAVYFCASGLGVAGVADTQYFGPGTRLTVL.

The J gene is TRBJ1-1, the V gene TRBV2; the D is unclear. The V end lost 4 bases, the J end lost 4 bases, and 10 bases lay between the germline ends. Germline CDR1 is SNHLY and CDR2 is FYNNEI. The length of the CDR3 is 13 residues. The CDR3: CASSGLAVTEAFF. CDR3 sequence (DNA): TGTGCCAGCAGTGGCCTAGCGGTCACTGAAGCTTTCTTT.

The gene calls are TRBV27 and TRBJ1-4; TRBD1 agrees at 7 bases. CDR1 and CDR2 from the germline V gene are MNHEY and SMNVEV (reference sequence). CDR3 length equals 14 residues. The ends lost 6 bases at V and 8 bases at J; junction bases unmatched: 9. CDR3 DNA: TGTGCCAGCAGCCTTATACAGGGGCGAGAAAAACTGTTTTTT. Protein: CASSLIQGREKLFF.

This sequence joins TRBV10-2 and TRBJ2-2, with TRBD1 matching 10 bases. The CDR3 is made up of 16 amino acids. Germline-derived CDR1 and CDR2 are WSHSY and SAAADI. J was trimmed by 5 bases and V by 4 bases; bases with no gene match: 7. This chain's CDR3 is CASSARTGGGTGELFF. CDR3 nucleotides: TGCGCCAGCAGTGCCAGGACAGGGGGTGGGACCGGGGAGCTGTTTTTT.

The chain employs TRBV5-1 and TRBJ1-1; 9 nucleotides agree with TRBD1. The CDR3 spans 15 residues. The junction had 5 bases not matched to a gene; V was cut back by 4 bases and J by 1 base. CDR1 is SGHRS, CDR2 YFSETQ, per germline. The CDR3 DNA reads as TGCGCCAGCAGCCTACAGGGACAGGGGAACACTGAAGCTTTCTTT. It is translated as CASSLQGQGNTEAFF.

This rearrangement joins TRBV6-5 to TRBJ1-5, with TRBD1 matching over 7 bases. The CDR3 totals 15 residues. V shed 6 bases and J 7 bases; nucleotides not matched to a gene: 12. Germline CDR1 and CDR2: MNHEY and SVGAGI. CDR3 protein: CASSLGTAPGQPQHF. The DNA for the CDR3 is TGTGCCAGCAGCCTCGGGACAGCCCCAGGGCAGCCCCAGCATTTT.

The V gene is TRBV18, the J gene TRBJ2-1; 7 nucleotides match TRBD1. The germline V gene has CDR1 KGHSH and CDR2 LQKENI. V was clipped by 1 base and J by 8 bases; unmatched bases: 8. The CDR3 spans 15 residues. The CDR3 loop is CASSPRQGGGDEQFF. In nucleotides, the CDR3 is TGTGCCAGCTCACCACGACAGGGTGGGGGTGATGAGCAGTTCTTC.

V is TRBV9 and J is TRBJ2-1; 10 nucleotides line up with TRBD2. The V gene's germline CDR1 is SGDLS and CDR2 YYNGEE. The CDR3 spans 15 residues. V trimming: 2 bases; J trimming: 8 bases; junction bases outside the gene matches: 7. The CDR3 DNA is TGTGCCAGCAGCGTCGGACTAGCGGTCGTAGATGAGCAGTTCTTC. Its protein product is CASSVGLAVVDEQFF. Supplemented by reference TRBV9 and TRBJ2-1, the full variable domain reads DSGVTQTPKHLITATGQRVTLRCSPRSGDLSVYWYQQSLDQGLQFLIQYYNGEERAKGNILERFSAQQFPDLHSELNLSSLELGDSALYFCASSVGLAVVDEQFFGPGTRLTVL.

This chain connects TRBV5-1 to TRBJ2-5, with TRBD1 matching 8 bases. The length of the CDR3 is 15 residues. V lost 6 bases to trimming and J lost 1 base; unmatched junction nucleotides: 8. Germline CDR1 SGHRS, CDR2 YFSETQ. CDR3 sequence: CASKNLRGRQETQYF. The DNA for the CDR3 is TGCGCCAGCAAGAACCTCAGGGGGCGCCAAGAGACCCAGTACTTC.

The V call is TRBV19, the J call TRBJ2-5; the D gene is possibly TRBD1 (6 bases). Germline CDR1 is LNHDA and CDR2 is SQIVND (reference sequence). With 1 base removed from V and 5 bases from J, the gap between germline ends came to 14 bases. This CDR3 has 15 residues. The CDR3 DNA is TGTGCCAGTAGTATAGCCAGGGGCCTTAGGGAGACCCAGTACTTC. This gives the protein CASSIARGLRETQYF.

The chain employs TRBV2 and TRBJ2-6, with D hard to call. Germline values: CDR1 SNHLY, CDR2 FYNNEI. Trimming removed 3 bases from V and 0 bases from J, with 6 bases in between. The CDR3 contains 15 residues. The CDR3 bases are TGTGCCAGCAGTGACTGGAGCTCTGGGGCCAACGTCCTGACTTTC. It codes for CASSDWSSGANVLTF.